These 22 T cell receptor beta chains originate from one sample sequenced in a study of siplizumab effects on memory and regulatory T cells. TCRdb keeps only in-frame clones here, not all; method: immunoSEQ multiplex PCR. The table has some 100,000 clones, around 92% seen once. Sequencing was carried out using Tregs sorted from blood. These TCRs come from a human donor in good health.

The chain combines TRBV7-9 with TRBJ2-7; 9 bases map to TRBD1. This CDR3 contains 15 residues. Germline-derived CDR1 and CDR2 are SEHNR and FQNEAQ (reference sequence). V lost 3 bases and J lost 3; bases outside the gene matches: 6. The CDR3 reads CASSFLRDRDYEQYF. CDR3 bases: TGTGCCAGCAGCTTCCTTCGGGACAGGGACTACGAGCAGTACTTC.

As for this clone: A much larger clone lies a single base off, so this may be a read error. In DNA, the CDR3 is TGTGCCAGCAGTTTATCGTACGAGGGGTCCTACGAGCAGTACTTC. Protein sequence: CASSLSYEGSYEQYF. J is TRBJ2-7 and V is TRBV28, with D perhaps given as TRBD1 or TRBD2 (5 bases each). CDR1 is MDHEN, CDR2 SYDVKM, per germline. The germline V and J ends were trimmed by 1 base and 1 base, with 11 bases remaining between them. The CDR3 has 15 amino acids.

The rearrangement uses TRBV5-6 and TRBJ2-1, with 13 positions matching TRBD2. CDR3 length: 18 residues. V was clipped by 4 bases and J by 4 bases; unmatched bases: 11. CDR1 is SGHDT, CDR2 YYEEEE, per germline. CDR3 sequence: CASSDFTGTSGTYNEQFF. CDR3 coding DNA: TGTGCCAGCAGCGACTTTACCGGGACTAGCGGGACTTACAATGAGCAGTTCTTC.

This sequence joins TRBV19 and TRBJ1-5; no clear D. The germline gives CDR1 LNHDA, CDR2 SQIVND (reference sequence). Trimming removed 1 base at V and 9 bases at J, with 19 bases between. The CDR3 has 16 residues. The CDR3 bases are TGTGCCAGTAGTATAGGCGGGGTTCGAGTGGGTCCGCCCCAGCATTTT. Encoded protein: CASSIGGVRVGPPQHF.

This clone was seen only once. This CDR3 reads CASSLGAGGKWSEQFF. The DNA of the CDR3 is TGTGCCAGCAGCTTGGGGGCAGGGGGCAAGTGGAGTGAGCAGTTCTTC. This chain uses TRBV5-4 with TRBJ2-1, with 8 positions matching TRBD1. The CDR3 runs to 16 residues. CDR1 SGHNT and CDR2 YYREEE come from the germline V gene (reference sequence). After removal of 0 bases from V and 9 bases from J, the junction contained 11 bases not matched to a gene. Variable domain in full (rest from reference TRBV5-4 and TRBJ2-1): ETGVTQSPTHLIKTRGQQVTLRCSSQSGHNTVSWYQQALGQGPQFIFQYYREEENGRGNFPPRFSGLQFPNYSSELNVNALELDDSALYLCASSLGAGGKWSEQFFGPGTRLTVL.

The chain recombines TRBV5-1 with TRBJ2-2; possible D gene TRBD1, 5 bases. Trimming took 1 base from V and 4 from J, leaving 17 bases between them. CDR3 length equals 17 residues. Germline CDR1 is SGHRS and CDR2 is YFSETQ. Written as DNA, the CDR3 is TGCGCCAGCAGCTTGTATTTTACAGGAAAGGCCACCGGGGAGCTGTTTTTT. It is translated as CASSLYFTGKATGELFF.

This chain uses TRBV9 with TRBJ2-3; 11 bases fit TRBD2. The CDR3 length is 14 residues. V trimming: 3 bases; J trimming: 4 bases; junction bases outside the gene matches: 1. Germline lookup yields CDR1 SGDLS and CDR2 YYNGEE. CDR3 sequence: CASSAGLAADTQYF. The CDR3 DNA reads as TGTGCCAGCAGCGCGGGACTAGCGGCAGATACGCAGTATTTT.

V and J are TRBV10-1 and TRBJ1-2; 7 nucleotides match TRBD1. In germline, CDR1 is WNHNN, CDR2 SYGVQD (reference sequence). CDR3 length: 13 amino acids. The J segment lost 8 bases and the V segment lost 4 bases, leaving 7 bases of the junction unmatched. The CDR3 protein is CASSARQGGGYTF. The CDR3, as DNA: TGCGCCAGCAGTGCCCGACAGGGAGGAGGCTACACCTTC.

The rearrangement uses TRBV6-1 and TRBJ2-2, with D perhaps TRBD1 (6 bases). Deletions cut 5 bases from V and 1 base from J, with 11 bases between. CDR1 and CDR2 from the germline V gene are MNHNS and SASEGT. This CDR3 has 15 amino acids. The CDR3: CASSPGHKNTGELFF. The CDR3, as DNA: TGTGCCAGCAGTCCGGGACACAAGAACACCGGGGAGCTGTTTTTT.

CDR3 in DNA: TGTGCCAGCAGCCGGACAATCCCGGGGAACATTCAGTACTTC. As protein: CASSRTIPGNIQYF. The V and J genes are TRBV6-1 and TRBJ2-4; perhaps D is TRBD1 or TRBD2 (5 bases each). Germline values: CDR1 MNHNS, CDR2 SASEGT. This CDR3 is built from 14 residues. The V end was cut by 6 bases, the J end by 7 bases, with 16 bases between.

The CDR3 nucleotides are TGCGCCAGCAGCCCCCTGACACTAGCGGGAGGACAGGGTACGCAGTATTTT. It translates to CASSPLTLAGGQGTQYF. The gene calls are TRBV5-1 and TRBJ2-3, with 12 bases lining up with TRBD2. The V gene's germline CDR1 is SGHRS and CDR2 YFSETQ. The CDR3 runs 17 residues. Trimming took 4 bases from V and 8 from J; bases not matched to a gene: 14. Looking up the rest from reference TRBV5-1 and TRBJ2-3 gives the full variable domain: KAGVTQTPRYLIKTRGQQVTLSCSPISGHRSVSWYQQTPGQGLQFLFEYFSETQRNKGNFPGRFSGRQFSNSRSEMNVSTLELGDSALYLCASSPLTLAGGQGTQYFGPGTRLTVL.

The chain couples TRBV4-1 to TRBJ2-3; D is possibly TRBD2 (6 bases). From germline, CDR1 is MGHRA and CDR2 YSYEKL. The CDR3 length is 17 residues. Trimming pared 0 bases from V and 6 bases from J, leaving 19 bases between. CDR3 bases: TGCGCCAGCAGCCAAGAATCACTCCCGATTGGGGGGGATACGCAGTATTTT. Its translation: CASSQESLPIGGDTQYF.

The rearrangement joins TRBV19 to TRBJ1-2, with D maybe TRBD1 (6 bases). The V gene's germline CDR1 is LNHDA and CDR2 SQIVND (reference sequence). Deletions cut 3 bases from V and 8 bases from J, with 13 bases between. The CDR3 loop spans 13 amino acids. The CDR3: CASSMGGAKGYTF. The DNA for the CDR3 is TGTGCCAGTAGTATGGGGGGCGCGAAAGGCTACACCTTC. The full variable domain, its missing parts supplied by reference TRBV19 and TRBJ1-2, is DGGITQSPKYLFRKEGQNVTLSCEQNLNHDAMYWYRQDPGQGLRLIYYSQIVNDFQKGDIAEGYSVSREKKESFPLTVTSAQKNPTAFYLCASSMGGAKGYTFGSGTRLTVV.

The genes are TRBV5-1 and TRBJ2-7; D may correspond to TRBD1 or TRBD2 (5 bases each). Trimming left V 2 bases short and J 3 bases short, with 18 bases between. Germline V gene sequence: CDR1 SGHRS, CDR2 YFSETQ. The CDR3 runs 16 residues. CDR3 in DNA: TGCGCCAGCAGCTTTCTGAGAGGGGAGAGGGACTACGAGCAGTACTTC. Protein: CASSFLRGERDYEQYF.

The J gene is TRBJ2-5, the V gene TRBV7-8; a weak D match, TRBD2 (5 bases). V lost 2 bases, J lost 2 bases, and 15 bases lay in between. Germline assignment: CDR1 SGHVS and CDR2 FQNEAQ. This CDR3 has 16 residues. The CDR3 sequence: CASSLIAFGVQETQYF. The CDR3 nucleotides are TGTGCCAGCAGCTTAATTGCGTTCGGGGTGCAAGAGACCCAGTACTTC. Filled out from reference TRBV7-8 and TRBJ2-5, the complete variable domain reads GAGVSQSPRYKVAKRGQDVALRCDPISGHVSLFWYQQALGQGPEFLTYFQNEAQLDKSGLPSDRFFAERPEGSVSTLKIQRTQQEDSAVYLCASSLIAFGVQETQYFGPGTRLLVL.

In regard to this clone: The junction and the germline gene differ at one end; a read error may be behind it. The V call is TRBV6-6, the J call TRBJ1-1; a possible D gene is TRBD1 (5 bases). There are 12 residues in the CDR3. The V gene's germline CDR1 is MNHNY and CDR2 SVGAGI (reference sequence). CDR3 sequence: CASSTQGLGTPF. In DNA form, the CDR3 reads TGTGCCAGCAGTACTCAGGGATTGGGGACCCCATTT.

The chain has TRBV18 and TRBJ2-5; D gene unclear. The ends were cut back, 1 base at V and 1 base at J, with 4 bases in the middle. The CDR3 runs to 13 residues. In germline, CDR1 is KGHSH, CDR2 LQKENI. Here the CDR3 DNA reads TGTGCCAGCTCACCACTCTCCCAAGAGACCCAGTACTTC. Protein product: CASSPLSQETQYF.

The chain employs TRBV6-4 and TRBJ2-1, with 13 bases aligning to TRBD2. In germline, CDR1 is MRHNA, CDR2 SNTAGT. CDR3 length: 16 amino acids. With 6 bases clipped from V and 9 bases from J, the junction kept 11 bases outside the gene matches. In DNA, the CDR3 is TGTGCCAGCAGCTCGACGGGACTAGCGGGATTTGCTGAGCAGTTCTTC. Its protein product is CASSSTGLAGFAEQFF.

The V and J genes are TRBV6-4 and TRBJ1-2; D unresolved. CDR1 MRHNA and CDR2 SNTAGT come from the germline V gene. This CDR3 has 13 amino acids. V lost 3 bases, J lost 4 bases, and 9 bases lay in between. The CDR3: CASSEAGGYGYTF. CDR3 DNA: TGTGCCAGCAGTGAAGCGGGCGGCTATGGCTACACCTTC.

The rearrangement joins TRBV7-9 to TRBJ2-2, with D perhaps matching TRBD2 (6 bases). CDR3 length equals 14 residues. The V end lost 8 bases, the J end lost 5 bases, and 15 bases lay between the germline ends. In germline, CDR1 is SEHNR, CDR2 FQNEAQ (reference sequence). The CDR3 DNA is TGTGCCAGCTTTGGGCTCGCGGGGACCGGGGAGCTGTTTTTT. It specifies CASFGLAGTGELFF.

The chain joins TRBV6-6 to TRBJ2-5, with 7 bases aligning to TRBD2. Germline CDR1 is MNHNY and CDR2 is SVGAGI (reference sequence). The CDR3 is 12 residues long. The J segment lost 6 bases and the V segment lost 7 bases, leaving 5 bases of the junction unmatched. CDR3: CASMGGDKTQYF. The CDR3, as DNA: TGTGCCAGCATGGGAGGGGATAAGACCCAGTACTTC.

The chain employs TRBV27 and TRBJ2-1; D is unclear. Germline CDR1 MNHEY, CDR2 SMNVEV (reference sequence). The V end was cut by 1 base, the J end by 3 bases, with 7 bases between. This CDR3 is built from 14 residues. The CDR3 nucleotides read TGTGCCAGCAGTTTATTCGAGAACTACAATGAGCAGTTCTTC. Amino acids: CASSLFENYNEQFF.